Presented here are 17 T cell receptor beta chains from one specimen sequenced in a study of blood T cell repertoires in COVID-19 (dated by TCRdb to 2018 to 2020). Libraries were made using the immunoSEQ multiplex PCR assay. As stored in TCRdb, this immuneACCESS dataset retains in-frame rearrangements with V and J assigned. A fraction of the clones does not appear; measured against another copy, unresolved V genes explain less than half of the discrepancy, and the remainder lacks a known reason. The sample yields approximately 68,000 clones; approximately 90% were counted once. The ten most abundant clones make up roughly 2.5% of the sample. The sample consisted of peripheral blood. Source of these receptors: a man in his 70s with active or convalescent COVID-19.

The gene calls are TRBV28 and TRBJ1-2; D remains ambiguous. CDR3 length: 14 amino acids. CDR1 is MDHEN and CDR2 is SYDVKM in the germline V gene. Trimming took off 3 bases at V and 4 bases at J, with 12 bases between the two ends. The chain's CDR3 is CASSFLGGSYGYTF. The CDR3 coding sequence is TGTGCCAGCAGTTTCCTGGGAGGGTCCTATGGCTACACCTTC.

The V and J genes are TRBV5-1 and TRBJ1-6; the match to TRBD1 covers 7 bases. The germline V gene encodes CDR1 SGHRS and CDR2 YFSETQ. The CDR3 length is 14 residues. J was trimmed by 10 bases and V by 3 bases; bases with no gene match: 7. The CDR3 is CASSSGTEGSPLHF. CDR3 sequence (DNA): TGCGCCAGCAGCTCCGGGACAGAGGGCTCACCCCTCCACTTT. The full variable domain, rest sourced from reference TRBV5-1 and TRBJ1-6, is KAGVTQTPRYLIKTRGQQVTLSCSPISGHRSVSWYQQTPGQGLQFLFEYFSETQRNKGNFPGRFSGRQFSNSRSEMNVSTLELGDSALYLCASSSGTEGSPLHFGNGTRLTVT.

This sequence joins TRBV10-3 and TRBJ2-3; 10 positions agree with TRBD2. Germline trimming cut 6 bases from V and 2 bases from J; bases unmatched to any gene: 5. Germline V gene data show CDR1 as ENHRY and CDR2 as SYGVKD. CDR3 length equals 15 residues. CDR3 region: CAISIAGGSTDTQYF. Written as DNA, the CDR3 is TGTGCCATCAGCATAGCGGGAGGTTCCACAGATACGCAGTATTTT.

The V call is TRBV5-4, the J call TRBJ2-3; 10 positions agree with TRBD2. Trimming took 1 base from V and 0 from J; bases not matched to a gene: 2. The CDR3 is 16 residues long. Germline V gene data show CDR1 as SGHNT and CDR2 as YYREEE (reference sequence). The CDR3 DNA follows: TGTGCCAGCAGCTTGAGGACTAGCGGTAGCACAGATACGCAGTATTTT. Amino acid sequence: CASSLRTSGSTDTQYF.

The chain links TRBV3-1 (or the pseudogene TRBV3-2) to TRBJ1-5, with TRBD1 as a possible D gene (6 bases). V lost 1 base and J 7 bases, leaving 14 bases between the germline ends. The germline gives CDR1 LGHDT, CDR2 YNNKEL (reference sequence). The CDR3 runs 15 residues. CDR3 residues: CASSQGGGHRQPQHF. Here the CDR3 DNA reads TGTGCCAGCAGCCAAGGGGGGGGACATCGACAGCCCCAGCATTTT.

This chain connects TRBV28 to TRBJ1-1, with TRBD1 as a possible D gene (6 bases). The germline V gene has CDR1 MDHEN and CDR2 SYDVKM. The CDR3 has 14 amino acids. V was pared by 5 bases and J by 4 bases, with 14 bases between. The CDR3 loop is CASSPGQLITEAFF. The CDR3, as DNA: TGTGCCAGCAGTCCCGGACAGCTCATCACTGAAGCTTTCTTT.

The gene calls are TRBV15 and TRBJ1-3; D is unclear. The CDR3 runs 12 residues. CDR1 LNHNV and CDR2 YYDKDF come from the germline V gene (reference sequence). Between the trimmed V and J ends, which lost 7 bases and 6 bases, there was a span of 10 bases. The CDR3 sequence is CATNTPLNTIYF. CDR3 DNA sequence: TGTGCCACCAACACACCGCTAAACACCATATATTTT. The full variable domain, rest sourced from reference TRBV15 and TRBJ1-3, is DAMVIQNPRYQVTQFGKPVTLSCSQTLNHNVMYWYQQKSSQAPKLLFHYYDKDFNNEADTPDNFQSRRPNTSFCFLDIRSPGLGDTAMYLCATNTPLNTIYFGEGSWLTVV.

This sequence joins TRBV10-2 and TRBJ1-2; TRBD1 might be the D (5 bases). V lost 4 bases and J lost 2, with 11 bases in between. Germline V lookup: CDR1 WSHSY, CDR2 SAAADI. The CDR3 has 14 residues. CDR3 residues: CASSGGGGNYGYTF. The CDR3 nucleotides read TGCGCCAGCAGTGGGGGTGGGGGGAACTATGGCTACACCTTC.

The chain recombines TRBV5-1 with TRBJ1-2, with D perhaps TRBD1 (5 bases). The CDR3 has 14 amino acids. The ends were cut back, 0 bases at V and 0 bases at J, with 6 bases in the middle. Per the germline V gene, CDR1 is SGHRS and CDR2 is YFSETQ. DNA of the CDR3: TGCGCCAGCAGCTTGGAGGGGACTAACTATGGCTACACCTTC. Amino acid sequence: CASSLEGTNYGYTF. The full variable domain, its missing parts supplied by reference TRBV5-1 and TRBJ1-2, is KAGVTQTPRYLIKTRGQQVTLSCSPISGHRSVSWYQQTPGQGLQFLFEYFSETQRNKGNFPGRFSGRQFSNSRSEMNVSTLELGDSALYLCASSLEGTNYGYTFGSGTRLTVV.

The J gene is TRBJ1-1, the V gene TRBV5-1; D gene uncertain. Germline V gives CDR1 SGHRS, CDR2 YFSETQ. V was pared by 0 bases and J by 3 bases, with 6 bases between. The CDR3 covers 13 residues. CDR3 sequence: CASSLAQDTEAFF. CDR3 DNA: TGCGCCAGCAGCTTGGCCCAGGACACTGAAGCTTTCTTT.

This chain uses TRBV30 with TRBJ2-2; no clear D gene. Trimming pared 0 bases from V and 2 bases from J, leaving 4 bases between. This CDR3 is built from 13 residues. The V gene's germline CDR1 is GTSNPN and CDR2 SVGIG (reference sequence). The CDR3 DNA is TGTGCCTGGAGTGTATATAACACCGGGGAGCTGTTTTTT. Protein sequence: CAWSVYNTGELFF.

The chain carries TRBV4-1 and TRBJ2-7; TRBD2 agrees at 11 bases. V gave up 3 bases and J gave up 11 bases; unmatched junction bases: 15. The CDR3 has 16 amino acids. The germline V gene encodes CDR1 MGHRA and CDR2 YSYEKL. The CDR3 reads CASSQVTSGGPTVKYF. The DNA for the CDR3 is TGCGCCAGCAGCCAGGTTACTAGCGGGGGACCGACGGTGAAGTACTTC.

This chain links TRBV18 with TRBJ2-7; tentatively, D is TRBD1 (6 bases). Deletions cut 4 bases from V and 1 base from J, with 11 bases between. The CDR3 is 14 amino acids. Germline CDR1 is KGHSH and CDR2 is LQKENI. CDR3 in amino acids: CASSQEQGSYEQYF. The CDR3 region has the DNA TGTGCCAGCTCACAAGAACAGGGTTCCTACGAGCAGTACTTC.

The gene calls are TRBV3-1 (or the pseudogene TRBV3-2) and TRBJ1-2, with 11 nucleotides matching TRBD1. The CDR3 consists of 15 residues. The V gene end was trimmed by 4 bases and the J gene end by 8 bases; junction bases not matched to a gene: 9. Germline V gene data show CDR1 as LGHDT and CDR2 as YNNKEL (reference sequence). The CDR3 is CASSREGQGVEGYTF. CDR3 DNA sequence: TGTGCCAGCAGCCGGGAGGGACAGGGGGTCGAGGGCTACACCTTC.

The chain recombines TRBV28 with TRBJ1-2, with D maybe TRBD1 (6 bases). V was trimmed by 2 bases and J by 7 bases, leaving 14 bases between them. Germline V gene data show CDR1 as MDHEN and CDR2 as SYDVKM. The CDR3 loop spans 14 amino acids. The DNA of the CDR3 is TGTGCCAGCAGTTTAAGCGGGGGGGCAGGTGGCTACACCTTC. It is translated as CASSLSGGAGGYTF.

This clone is a singleton in its sample. V usage is TRBV5-1 and J usage is TRBJ2-6; 7 bases are a match to TRBD1. Germline V CDR1 and CDR2: SGHRS, YFSETQ. The length of the CDR3 is 16 residues. Unmatched junction bases numbered 4, after V lost 4 bases and J lost 0 bases. The CDR3 spells CASSPTGASGANVLTF. The CDR3 DNA reads TGCGCCAGCAGCCCAACAGGGGCCTCTGGGGCCAACGTCCTGACTTTC.

This clone was counted only a few times. The gene calls are TRBV19 and TRBJ2-2, with 9 bases identical to TRBD2. CDR3 length equals 15 residues. Germline loops: CDR1 LNHDA, CDR2 SQIVND (reference sequence). Trimming cost V 4 bases and J 4 bases; bases outside gene matches: 4. This CDR3 reads CASSRTSVGTGELFF. CDR3 DNA sequence: TGTGCCAGTAGTAGGACTAGCGTGGGCACCGGGGAGCTGTTTTTT.